This TCR beta chain stems from a study of T cells after yellow fever vaccination. TCRdb re-called the 5' RACE reads with MiXCR, one entry per CDR3 protein. Of some 400,000 distinct CDR3 sequences listed, under 7.5% were seen once; the top ten hold over 14%. This clonotype was seen ten or more times. The starting material was PBMCs, obtained 5 days after the yellow fever booster vaccination. The sequence came from a man aged 25-45 years who received the YFV17D yellow fever vaccine.

CDR3 nucleotide sequence: TGCAGTGCCCCGGGTGGGACTAGCCGCAGCATTCAGTACTTC. Translated, it gives CSAPGGTSRSIQYF. The chain joins TRBV20-1 to TRBJ2-4; 9 bases align to TRBD2. CDR1 and CDR2 from the germline V gene are DFQATT and SNEGSKA (reference sequence). The trim removed 6 bases at V and 9 bases at J, leaving 12 bases unmatched. The CDR3 extends over 14 amino acids.